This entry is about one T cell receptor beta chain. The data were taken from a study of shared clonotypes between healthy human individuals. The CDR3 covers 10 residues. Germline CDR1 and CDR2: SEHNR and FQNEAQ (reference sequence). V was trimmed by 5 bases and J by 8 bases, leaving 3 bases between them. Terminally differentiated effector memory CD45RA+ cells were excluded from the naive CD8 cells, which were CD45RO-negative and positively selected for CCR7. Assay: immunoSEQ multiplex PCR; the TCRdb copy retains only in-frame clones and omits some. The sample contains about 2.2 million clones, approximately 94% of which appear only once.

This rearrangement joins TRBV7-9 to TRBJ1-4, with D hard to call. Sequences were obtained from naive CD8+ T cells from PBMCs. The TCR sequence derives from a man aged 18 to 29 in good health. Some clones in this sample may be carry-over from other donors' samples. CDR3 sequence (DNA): TGTGCCAGCAGCAGGGAAAAACTGTTTTTT. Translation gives CASSREKLFF.